Sequencing of this T cell receptor (beta chain) was carried out in a study of blood T cell repertoires in COVID-19. V gave up 7 bases and J gave up 2 bases, with 17 bases separating them. The CDR3 sequence is 14 residues long. Germline V lookup: CDR1 GTSNPN, CDR2 SVGIG (reference sequence). Source study methods: Reference gene primer amplification yielded estimated nucleated cell counts. Sequenced by immunoSEQ multiplex PCR; TCRdb stores in-frame clones only, minus some. The D gene and trimming were derived from the DNA, and the V and J assignments and clone size from that table. The table has around 130,000 clones, about 85% seen once.

The receptor comes from a man aged 35 to 55 with active or convalescent COVID-19. The sample comprised peripheral blood. This chain uses TRBV30 with TRBJ2-5; a possible D gene is TRBD2 (5 bases). For the CDR3, the DNA is TGTGCCTCCCCCGGGGTGCAGGCTCAAGAGACCCAGTACTTC. Its translation: CASPGVQAQETQYF.